Reported below is one T cell receptor (beta chain). Its antigen is undetermined. Sequencing used cDNA as its template, made by extracting RNA and reverse transcribing it. This table comes from immunoSEQ multiplex PCR, and its TCRdb copy is limited to in-frame clones, with some not included. Here the sample spans more than 95,000 clones, 55% being singletons. The source of the sample is a study of CD8+ T cells in alopecia areata. General observations from the study: Sharing of TCR sequences between patients (possibly for HLA-related reasons) was less clear than in mice. Lesional scalp exceeded normal scalp in clonality, especially in alopecia totalis/universalis. Sequenced scalp T cells also include alphabeta T cells resident in normal skin.

Sequencing input: CD4+ T cells sorted from blood. The sequence was obtained from a human donor in good health.

CDR3 region: CASSLQKGYEQYF. The CDR3 DNA is TGTGCCAGCAGCTTACAAAAGGGCTACGAGCAGTACTTC. The chain joins TRBV7-6 to TRBJ2-7; D not certain. The CDR3 has 13 amino acids. The V end was cut by 2 bases, the J end by 3 bases, with 8 bases between. The germline CDR1 and CDR2 sequences are SGHVS and FNYEAQ.